This record concerns one TCR beta chain sequence. The clone's antigen remains unknown. No qualities accompany the bases; no much larger clone lies one base away. Synthesis of TCR cDNA relied on 5'RACE template switching, a step that introduced a universal primer site along with unique molecular identifiers. Priming for cDNA synthesis came from both the TCR alpha and TCR beta constant segments. Libraries were amplified in two PCR steps, with sample barcodes and sequencing adapters added in the second step. Libraries were sequenced on Illumina HiSeq 2500 (2x100 bp) or NovaSeq (2x150 bp). The authors' analysis ran thus. Demultiplexing of reads and collapsing into UMI consensus sequences were performed with MIGEC, and V(D)J alignment was carried out with MiXCR. Clonotypes responding to the vaccine were identified with edgeR on replicate PBMC samples, with the criteria of FDR below 0.01 and a log2 fold change above 5 up to day 15. Each bulk clonotype received a CD4 or CD8 identity based on whether the sequenced CD4 or CD8 repertoire contained that clonotype at higher abundance. TCRdb took the public reads, trimmed them with fastp at Q25, ran MiXCR for clone calling and kept in-frame beta chains. Records with the same CDR3 protein are collapsed into one entry carrying the most frequent genes and DNA. The V and J calls here are based on TCRdb, not the publication. Present in this sample are roughly 500,000 distinct CDR3 sequences, roughly 21% of which were seen just once. In total, the top ten clones hold approximately 14% of the sample.

Read against the paper, the sample's treatment or condition label means: live attenuated yellow fever vaccine strain. At each blood-draw timepoint, two biological replicates of bulk PBMCs were obtained. PBMCs were isolated from peripheral blood using a standard Ficoll-Paque protocol. TriZol was used to extract RNA from bulk PBMCs, CD4 and CD8 fractions, and dextramer-positive and dextramer-negative fractions. The sample originates from a study of T cells after yellow fever vaccination (dated by TCRdb to the late 2010s). A note on the overall study: The SMART-Seq v4 Ultra Low Input RNA kit was used to prepare libraries from fractions with low cell numbers. To follow T-cell clones before and after both primary and booster YFV17D yellow fever vaccination, bulk TCR alpha and beta repertoires underwent longitudinal sequencing. Two healthy male donors, one aged 18 to 30 and one aged 30 to 40 years, made up the cohort. Blood was drawn at multiple timepoints before and after primary and secondary immunization, with bulk PBMC replicates and cell subsets isolated.

Overall study results and their limits: Most clones expanded after primary vaccination (approximately 95% of CD4 and over 80% of CD8) were re-detected after the booster, suggesting that broad memory maintenance occurred. Computational filtering was required because FACS-sorted repertoires could contain abundant contaminating clonotypes from the bulk population. Compared with the primary T-cell response, the secondary T-cell response was faster but weaker, reaching its peak on day 5 rather than on day 15. A small share of clonotypes occurred in both CD4 and CD8 compartments, likely arising from convergent recombination. The study included only a couple of donors, which limits how far the findings can be generalized.

V lost 9 bases and J lost 6 bases, and the count of bases not matched to a germline gene is 6. Per the germline V gene (reference sequence), MNHEY is the CDR1 and SMNVEV is the CDR2. Measured from the cysteine to the phenylalanine, the CDR3 is 12 residues long. CDR3 DNA only is kept here, 36 bases in frame from base 1. The receptor was derived from a man aged 30 to 39 who received the YFV17D yellow fever vaccine. Material: PBMCs, obtained 15 days after the yellow fever booster vaccination. The V and J genes are TRBV27 and TRBJ2-7; the junction holds 9 bases that match TRBD1. The CDR3 reads as follows: CASGGQGLEQYF. The nucleotide sequence reads TGTGCCAGTGGGGGACAGGGCCTCGAGCAGTACTTC.